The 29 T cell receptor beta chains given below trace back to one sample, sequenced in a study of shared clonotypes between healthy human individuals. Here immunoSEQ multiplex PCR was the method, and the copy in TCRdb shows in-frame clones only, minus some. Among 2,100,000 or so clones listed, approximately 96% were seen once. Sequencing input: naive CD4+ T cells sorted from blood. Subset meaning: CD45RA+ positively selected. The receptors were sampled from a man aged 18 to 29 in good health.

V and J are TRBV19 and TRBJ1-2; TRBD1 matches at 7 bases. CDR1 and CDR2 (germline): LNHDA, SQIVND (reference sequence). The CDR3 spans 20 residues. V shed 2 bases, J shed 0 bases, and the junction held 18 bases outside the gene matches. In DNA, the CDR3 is TGTGCCAGTAGTATAAAGGGCATTCAACAGGGGCCTCAGACTAACTATGGCTACACCTTC. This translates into CASSIKGIQQGPQTNYGYTF.

The chain's CDR3 is CASGGRVDTQYF. CDR3 bases: TGTGCCAGCGGCGGTAGAGTGGATACGCAGTATTTT. The chain carries TRBV2 and TRBJ2-3; the D is unclear. CDR3 size: 12 residues. Trimming removed 8 bases at V and 6 bases at J, with 12 bases between. Germline CDR1 and CDR2: SNHLY and FYNNEI. Filled out from reference TRBV2 and TRBJ2-3, the complete variable domain reads EPEVTQTPSHQVTQMGQEVILRCVPISNHLYFYWYRQILGQKVEFLVSFYNNEISEKSEIFDDQFSVERPDGSNFTLKIRSTKLEDSAMYFCASGGRVDTQYFGPGTRLTVL.

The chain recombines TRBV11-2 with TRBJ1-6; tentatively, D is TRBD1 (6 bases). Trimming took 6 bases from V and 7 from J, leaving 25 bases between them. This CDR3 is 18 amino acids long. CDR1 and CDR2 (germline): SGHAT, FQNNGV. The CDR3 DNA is TGTGCCAGCAGGCATACCCTGGGCACAGGGTCTAGGAATTCACCCCTCCACTTT. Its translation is CASRHTLGTGSRNSPLHF.

CDR3 amino acids: CASSFGGARVEQYF. The CDR3 nucleotides read TGTGCCAGCAGCTTTGGAGGGGCCAGGGTCGAGCAGTACTTC. The chain has TRBV5-5 and TRBJ2-7; weak D call: TRBD2 (6 bases). Looked up from germline, CDR1 is SGHKS and CDR2 is YYEKEE (reference sequence). Trimming took off 2 bases at V and 6 bases at J, with 15 bases between the two ends. The CDR3 is made up of 14 amino acids. Using reference TRBV5-5 and TRBJ2-7 for the parts outside the CDR3, the full variable domain is DAGVTQSPTHLIKTRGQQVTLRCSPISGHKSVSWYQQVLGQGPQFIFQYYEKEERGRGNFPDRFSARQFPNYSSELNVNALLLGDSALYLCASSFGGARVEQYFGPGTRLTVT.

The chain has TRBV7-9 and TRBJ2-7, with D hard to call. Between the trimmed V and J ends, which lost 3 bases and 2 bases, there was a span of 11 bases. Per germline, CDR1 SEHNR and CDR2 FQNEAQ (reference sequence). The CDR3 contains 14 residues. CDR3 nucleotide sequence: TGTGCCAGCAGCTTTTCGACGGCTGCCTACGAGCAGTACTTC. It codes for CASSFSTAAYEQYF.

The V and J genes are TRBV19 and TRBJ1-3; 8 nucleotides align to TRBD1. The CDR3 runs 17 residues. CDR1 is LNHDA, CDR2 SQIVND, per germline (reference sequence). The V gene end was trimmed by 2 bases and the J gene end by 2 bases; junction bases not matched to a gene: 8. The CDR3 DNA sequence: TGTGCCAGTAGTATACGGGGACAGGCGGCGGCTGGAAACACCATATATTTT. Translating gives CASSIRGQAAAGNTIYF.

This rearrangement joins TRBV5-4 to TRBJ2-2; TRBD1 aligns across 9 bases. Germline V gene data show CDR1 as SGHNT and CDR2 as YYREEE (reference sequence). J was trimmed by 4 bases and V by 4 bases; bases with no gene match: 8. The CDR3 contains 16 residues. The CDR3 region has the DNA TGTGCCAGCAGCAGAGGACAGGGGAAGAGCACCGGGGAGCTGTTTTTT. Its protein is CASSRGQGKSTGELFF.

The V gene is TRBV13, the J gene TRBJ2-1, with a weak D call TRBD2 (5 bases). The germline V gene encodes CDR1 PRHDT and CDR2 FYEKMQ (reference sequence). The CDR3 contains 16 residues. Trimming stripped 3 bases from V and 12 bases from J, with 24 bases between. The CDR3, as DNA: TGTGCCAGCAGCTTCAGTCGGCCCCTTTTACGGGATGGGCAGTTCTTC. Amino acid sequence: CASSFSRPLLRDGQFF.

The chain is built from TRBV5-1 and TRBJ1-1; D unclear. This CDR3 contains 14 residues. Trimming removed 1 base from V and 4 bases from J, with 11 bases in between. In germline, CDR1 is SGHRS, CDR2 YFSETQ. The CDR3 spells CASSLISRGTEAFF. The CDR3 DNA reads TGCGCCAGCAGCTTGATCAGTCGAGGCACTGAAGCTTTCTTT.

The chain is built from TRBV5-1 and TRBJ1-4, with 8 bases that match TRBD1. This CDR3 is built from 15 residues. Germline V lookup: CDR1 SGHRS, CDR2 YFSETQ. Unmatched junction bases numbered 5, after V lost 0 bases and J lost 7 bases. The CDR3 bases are TGCGCCAGCAGCTTGGAGACAGGGGTACGTGAAAAACTGTTTTTT. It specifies CASSLETGVREKLFF.

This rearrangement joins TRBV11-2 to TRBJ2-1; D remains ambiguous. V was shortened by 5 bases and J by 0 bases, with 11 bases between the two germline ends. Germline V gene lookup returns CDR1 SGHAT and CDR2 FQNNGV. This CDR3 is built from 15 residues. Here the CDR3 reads CASSPGTFSYNEQFF. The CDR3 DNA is TGTGCCAGCAGCCCAGGAACATTCTCCTACAATGAGCAGTTCTTC.

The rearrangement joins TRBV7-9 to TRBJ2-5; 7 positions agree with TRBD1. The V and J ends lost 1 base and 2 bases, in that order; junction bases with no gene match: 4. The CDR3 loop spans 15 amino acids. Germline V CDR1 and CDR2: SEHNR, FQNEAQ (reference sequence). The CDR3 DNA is TGTGCCAGCAGCTTAGAGGGGGCAGAACAAGAGACCCAGTACTTC. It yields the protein CASSLEGAEQETQYF. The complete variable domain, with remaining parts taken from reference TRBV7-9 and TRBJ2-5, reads DTGVSQNPRHKITKRGQNVTFRCDPISEHNRLYWYRQTLGQGPEFLTYFQNEAQLEKSRLLSDRFSAERPKGSFSTLEIQRTEQGDSAMYLCASSLEGAEQETQYFGPGTRLLVL.

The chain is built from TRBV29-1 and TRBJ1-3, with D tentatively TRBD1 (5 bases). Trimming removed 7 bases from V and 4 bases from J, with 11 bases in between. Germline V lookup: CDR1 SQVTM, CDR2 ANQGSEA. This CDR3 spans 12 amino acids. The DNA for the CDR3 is TGCAGCGGCCGGGGCGGGGGAAACACCATATATTTT. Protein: CSGRGGGNTIYF. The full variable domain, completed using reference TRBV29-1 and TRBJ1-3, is SAVISQKPSRDICQRGTSLTIQCQVDSQVTMMFWYRQQPGQSLTLIATANQGSEATYESGFVIDKFPISRPNLTFSTLTVSNMSPEDSSIYLCSGRGGGNTIYFGEGSWLTVV.

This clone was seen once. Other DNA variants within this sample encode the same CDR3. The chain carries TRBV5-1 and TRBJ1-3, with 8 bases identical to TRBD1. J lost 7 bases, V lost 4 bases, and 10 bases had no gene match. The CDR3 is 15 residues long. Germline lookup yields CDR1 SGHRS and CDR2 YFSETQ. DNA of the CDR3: TGCGCCAGCAGCACCCGGACAGGGTCGGGGAACACCATATATTTT. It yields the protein CASSTRTGSGNTIYF.

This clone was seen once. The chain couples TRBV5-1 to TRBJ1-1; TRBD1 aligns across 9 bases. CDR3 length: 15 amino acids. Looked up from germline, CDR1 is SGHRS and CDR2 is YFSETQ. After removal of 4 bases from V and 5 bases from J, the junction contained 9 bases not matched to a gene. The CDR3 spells CASSILQGARTEAFF. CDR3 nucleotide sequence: TGCGCCAGCAGCATCCTACAGGGGGCGCGGACTGAAGCTTTCTTT. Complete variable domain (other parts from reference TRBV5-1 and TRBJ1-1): KAGVTQTPRYLIKTRGQQVTLSCSPISGHRSVSWYQQTPGQGLQFLFEYFSETQRNKGNFPGRFSGRQFSNSRSEMNVSTLELGDSALYLCASSILQGARTEAFFGQGTRLTVV.

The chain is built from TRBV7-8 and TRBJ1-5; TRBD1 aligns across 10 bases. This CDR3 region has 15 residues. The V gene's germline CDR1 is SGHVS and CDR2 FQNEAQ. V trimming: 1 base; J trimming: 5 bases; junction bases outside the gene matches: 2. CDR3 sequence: CASSLGGTGDQPQHF. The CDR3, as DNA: TGTGCCAGCAGCTTAGGCGGGACAGGGGATCAGCCCCAGCATTTT.

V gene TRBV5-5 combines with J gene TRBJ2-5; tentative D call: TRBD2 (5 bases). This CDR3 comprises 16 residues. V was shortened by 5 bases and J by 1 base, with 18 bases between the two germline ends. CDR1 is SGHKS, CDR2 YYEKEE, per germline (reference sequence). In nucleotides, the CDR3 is TGTGCCAGCAGGCAAAGACCTACCGGGGTCCAAGAGACCCAGTACTTC. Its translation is CASRQRPTGVQETQYF.

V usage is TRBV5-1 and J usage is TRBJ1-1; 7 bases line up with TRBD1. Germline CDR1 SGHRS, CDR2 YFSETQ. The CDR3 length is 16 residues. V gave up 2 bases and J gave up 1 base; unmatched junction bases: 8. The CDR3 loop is CASSLRQGGENTEAFF. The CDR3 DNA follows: TGCGCCAGCAGCTTACGACAGGGTGGAGAGAACACTGAAGCTTTCTTT.

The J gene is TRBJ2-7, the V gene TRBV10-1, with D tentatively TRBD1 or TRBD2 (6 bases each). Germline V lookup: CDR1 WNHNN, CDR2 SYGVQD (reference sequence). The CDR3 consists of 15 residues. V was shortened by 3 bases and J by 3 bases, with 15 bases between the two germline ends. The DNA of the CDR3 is TGCGCCAGCAGTGAAGGGGGGACACCCATCTACGAGCAGTACTTC. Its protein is CASSEGGTPIYEQYF.

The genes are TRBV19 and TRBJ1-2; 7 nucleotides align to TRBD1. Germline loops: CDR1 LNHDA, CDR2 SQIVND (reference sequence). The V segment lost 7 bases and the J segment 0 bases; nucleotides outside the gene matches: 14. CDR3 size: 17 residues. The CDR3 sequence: CASTPLGQGGANYGYTF. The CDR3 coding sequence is TGTGCCAGTACCCCACTGGGGCAGGGGGGAGCTAACTATGGCTACACCTTC.

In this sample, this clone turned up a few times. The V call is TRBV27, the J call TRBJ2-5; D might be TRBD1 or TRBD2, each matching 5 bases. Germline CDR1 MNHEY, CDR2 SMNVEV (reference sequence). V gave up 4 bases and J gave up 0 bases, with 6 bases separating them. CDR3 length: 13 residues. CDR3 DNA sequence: TGTGCCAGCAGTTGGGGGTACCAAGAGACCCAGTACTTC. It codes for CASSWGYQETQYF.

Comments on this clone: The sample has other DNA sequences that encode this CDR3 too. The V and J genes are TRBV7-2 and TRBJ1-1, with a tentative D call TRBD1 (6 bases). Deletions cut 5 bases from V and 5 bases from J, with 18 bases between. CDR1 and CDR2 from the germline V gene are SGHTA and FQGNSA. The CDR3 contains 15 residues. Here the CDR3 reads CASSPRGPTGTEAFF. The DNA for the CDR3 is TGTGCCAGCAGCCCCCGGGGCCCCACAGGGACTGAAGCTTTCTTT.

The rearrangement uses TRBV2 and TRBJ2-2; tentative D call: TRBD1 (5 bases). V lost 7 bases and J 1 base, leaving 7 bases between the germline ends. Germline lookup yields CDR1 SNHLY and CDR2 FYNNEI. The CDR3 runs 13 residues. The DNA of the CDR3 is TGTGCCAGCAACGGACAGAACACCGGGGAGCTGTTTTTT. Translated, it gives CASNGQNTGELFF.

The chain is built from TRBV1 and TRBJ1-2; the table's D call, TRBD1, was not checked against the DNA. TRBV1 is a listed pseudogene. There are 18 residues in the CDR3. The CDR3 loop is CTSSHILPGQGANYGYTF. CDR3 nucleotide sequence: TGCACCAGCAGCCACATTTTGCCGGGACAGGGGGCTAACTATGGCTACACCTTC.

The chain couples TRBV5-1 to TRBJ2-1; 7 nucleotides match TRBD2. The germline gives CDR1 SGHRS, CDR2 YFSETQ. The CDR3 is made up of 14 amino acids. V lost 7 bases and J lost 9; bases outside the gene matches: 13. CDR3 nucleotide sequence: TGCGCCAGCGGTGTTGTAAGAGGGAGGGGTGAGCAGTTCTTC. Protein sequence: CASGVVRGRGEQFF.

The CDR3 spells CASSFTQGADTQYF. Written as DNA, the CDR3 is TGCGCCAGCAGCTTTACCCAGGGGGCAGATACGCAGTATTTT. The J gene is TRBJ2-3, the V gene TRBV5-1, with TRBD1 matching 7 bases. This CDR3 is built from 14 residues. Unmatched junction bases numbered 4, after V lost 2 bases and J lost 4 bases. Germline assignment: CDR1 SGHRS and CDR2 YFSETQ. The full variable domain, completed using reference TRBV5-1 and TRBJ2-3, is KAGVTQTPRYLIKTRGQQVTLSCSPISGHRSVSWYQQTPGQGLQFLFEYFSETQRNKGNFPGRFSGRQFSNSRSEMNVSTLELGDSALYLCASSFTQGADTQYFGPGTRLTVL.

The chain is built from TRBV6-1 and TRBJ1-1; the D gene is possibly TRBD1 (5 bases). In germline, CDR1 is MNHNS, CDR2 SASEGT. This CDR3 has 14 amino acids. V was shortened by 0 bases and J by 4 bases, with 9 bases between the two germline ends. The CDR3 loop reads CASSEAPGITEAFF. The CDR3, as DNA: TGTGCCAGCAGTGAAGCCCCAGGGATCACTGAAGCTTTCTTT.

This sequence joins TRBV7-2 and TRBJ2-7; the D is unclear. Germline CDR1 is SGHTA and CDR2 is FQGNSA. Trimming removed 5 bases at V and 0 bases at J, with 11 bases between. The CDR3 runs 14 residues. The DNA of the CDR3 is TGTGCCAGCAGCCGCTCGACCAGCTCCTACGAGCAGTACTTC. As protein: CASSRSTSSYEQYF.

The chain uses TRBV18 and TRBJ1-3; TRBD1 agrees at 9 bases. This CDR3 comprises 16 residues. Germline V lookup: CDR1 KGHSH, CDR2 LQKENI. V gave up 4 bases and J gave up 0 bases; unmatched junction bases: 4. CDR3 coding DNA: TGTGCCAGCTCACTTGGGACAGGGCCCTCTGGAAACACCATATATTTT. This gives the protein CASSLGTGPSGNTIYF.